The 19 T cell receptor beta chains below come from one sample, sequenced in a study of radiotherapy plus CTLA-4 blockade in lung cancer. The protocol was immunoSEQ multiplex PCR, while the TCRdb copy is restricted to in-frame clones and leaves out a portion. The sample holds around 99,000 clones, approximately 86% seen once. The sequencing used peripheral blood, collected from a patient treated with radiotherapy plus ipilimumab. These receptors were collected from a human donor with non-small cell lung cancer that progressed on radiotherapy plus ipilimumab.

The V and J genes are TRBV30 and TRBJ2-1, with TRBD2 matching 12 bases. The trim removed 5 bases at V and 9 bases at J, leaving 8 bases unmatched. There are 14 residues in the CDR3. The germline V gene has CDR1 GTSNPN and CDR2 SVGIG (reference sequence). CDR3 amino acids: CAWETSGSRSEQFF. CDR3 nucleotide sequence: TGTGCCTGGGAGACTAGCGGGAGTAGGAGTGAGCAGTTCTTC.

This chain uses TRBV19 with TRBJ2-5; D may be TRBD2 (5 bases). The CDR3 consists of 12 residues. Germline values: CDR1 LNHDA, CDR2 SQIVND (reference sequence). V was cut by 6 bases and J by 5 bases, with 10 bases left in between. The CDR3 DNA follows: TGTGCCAGTAGGGACTCTGGGGAGACCCAGTACTTC. It codes for CASRDSGETQYF.

The chain links TRBV9 to TRBJ2-7, with D hard to call. V was clipped by 0 bases and J by 2 bases, with 15 bases between them. Germline V lookup: CDR1 SGDLS, CDR2 YYNGEE. The CDR3 runs to 16 residues. CDR3 loop: CASSVGSTLGAYEQYF. CDR3 coding DNA: TGTGCCAGCAGCGTAGGATCGACCCTCGGAGCCTACGAGCAGTACTTC. Using reference TRBV9 and TRBJ2-7 for the parts outside the CDR3, the full variable domain is DSGVTQTPKHLITATGQRVTLRCSPRSGDLSVYWYQQSLDQGLQFLIQYYNGEERAKGNILERFSAQQFPDLHSELNLSSLELGDSALYFCASSVGSTLGAYEQYFGPGTRLTVT.

The genes are TRBV5-1 and TRBJ2-7; TRBD2 matches at 8 bases. This CDR3 is built from 14 residues. J gave up 3 bases and V 4 bases, and 6 bases lay outside the gene matches. Per the germline V gene, CDR1 is SGHRS and CDR2 is YFSETQ. DNA of the CDR3: TGCGCCAGCAGCATCGAGCGGGAGCTCTACGAGCAGTACTTC. Encoded protein: CASSIERELYEQYF.

The rearrangement joins TRBV18 to TRBJ2-7; D uncertain. CDR1 and CDR2 (germline): KGHSH, LQKENI. This CDR3 comprises 12 residues. V was trimmed by 5 bases and J by 3 bases, leaving 8 bases between them. The CDR3 loop is CASSSGGYEQYF. The DNA for the CDR3 is TGTGCCAGCTCATCCGGCGGCTACGAGCAGTACTTC.

The CDR3 DNA reads as TGTGCCAGCAGCTCTAGCGGGAGGAATCTCCACAATGAGCAGTTCTTC. It specifies CASSSSGRNLHNEQFF. The chain links TRBV7-9 to TRBJ2-1; 11 bases map to TRBD2. CDR1 SEHNR and CDR2 FQNEAQ come from the germline V gene (reference sequence). This CDR3 comprises 16 residues. V shed 4 bases and J 5 bases; nucleotides not matched to a gene: 7.

The genes are TRBV5-1 and TRBJ2-3; possibly TRBD2 for D (5 bases). Looked up from germline, CDR1 is SGHRS and CDR2 is YFSETQ. Trimming pared 1 base from V and 4 bases from J, leaving 19 bases between. The CDR3 consists of 17 residues. Written as DNA, the CDR3 is TGCGCCAGCAGCTTGCTGGTCTGGTGGGAGAGGGCAGATACGCAGTATTTT. Translation: CASSLLVWWERADTQYF.

The chain joins TRBV4-1 to TRBJ2-1, with unresolved D. Trimming took off 1 base at V and 2 bases at J, with 12 bases between the two ends. Germline V gene lookup returns CDR1 MGHRA and CDR2 YSYEKL. The CDR3 has 16 residues. CDR3 in DNA: TGCGCCAGCAGCCAAGTTGACTTAGTCACCTACAATGAGCAGTTCTTC. Translating gives CASSQVDLVTYNEQFF.

The V gene is TRBV6-4, the J gene TRBJ1-1; D may be TRBD1 (6 bases). The CDR3 is made up of 12 amino acids. Germline V lookup: CDR1 MRHNA, CDR2 SNTAGT. Trimming removed 5 bases at V and 8 bases at J, with 12 bases between. This CDR3 is CASSHEGGEAFF. Here the CDR3 DNA reads TGTGCCAGCAGTCACGAAGGGGGAGAAGCTTTCTTT.

The CDR3 nucleotides read TGTGCCAGTAGTCTGGGGGGTATCTCTTATGGCTACACCTTC. Protein: CASSLGGISYGYTF. The rearrangement joins TRBV19 to TRBJ1-2, with D tentatively TRBD1 (5 bases). Looked up from germline, CDR1 is LNHDA and CDR2 is SQIVND (reference sequence). V dropped 5 bases and J dropped 5 bases, with 15 bases sitting between them. The CDR3 has 14 amino acids.

As concerns this clone: This specimen includes other DNA sequences encoding the same CDR3. V usage is TRBV5-6 and J usage is TRBJ1-5, with D uncertain. The CDR3 contains 14 residues. Per germline, CDR1 SGHDT and CDR2 YYEEEE. V lost 4 bases, J lost 0 bases, and 8 bases lay in between. The CDR3 protein is CASSRGGSNQPQHF. In DNA, the CDR3 is TGTGCCAGCAGCCGGGGAGGTAGCAATCAGCCCCAGCATTTT.

V and J are TRBV19 and TRBJ2-5, with D possibly TRBD2 on 6 matching bases. CDR1 LNHDA and CDR2 SQIVND come from the germline V gene (reference sequence). This CDR3 spans 13 amino acids. V gave up 8 bases and J gave up 5 bases, with 15 bases separating them. The CDR3 DNA reads TGTGCCAGTTCGGTGCGGAGGGGCGAGACCCAGTACTTC. It translates to CASSVRRGETQYF.

The chain uses TRBV2 and TRBJ2-3; TRBD2 aligns across 13 bases. CDR1 is SNHLY and CDR2 is FYNNEI in the germline V gene. This CDR3 has 19 amino acids. Trimming cost V 6 bases and J 1 base; bases outside gene matches: 13. This chain's CDR3 is CASRSPGLAGKARTDTQYF. The CDR3 DNA reads as TGTGCCAGCAGATCACCGGGACTAGCGGGAAAAGCCCGCACAGATACGCAGTATTTT.

The V gene is TRBV19, the J gene TRBJ2-3, with TRBD2 identical over 7 bases. Looked up from germline, CDR1 is LNHDA and CDR2 is SQIVND (reference sequence). This CDR3 comprises 15 residues. Germline trimming cut 5 bases from V and 2 bases from J; bases unmatched to any gene: 7. The DNA for the CDR3 is TGTGCCAGTAGTTTCTTGGGGGGGTCCACAGATACGCAGTATTTT. Its translation is CASSFLGGSTDTQYF.

This chain uses TRBV19 with TRBJ1-1; 11 bases are shared with TRBD1. The germline V gene has CDR1 LNHDA and CDR2 SQIVND (reference sequence). The CDR3 loop spans 15 amino acids. Losses at the gene ends were 3 bases for V and 6 bases for J; bases not matched to a gene: 6. The DNA for the CDR3 is TGTGCCAGTAGTATGCCCGGACAGGGGGCCTCTGAAGCTTTCTTT. Its protein product is CASSMPGQGASEAFF.

The chain links TRBV7-9 to TRBJ1-2, with D possibly being TRBD1 (6 bases). Trimming cost V 6 bases and J 2 bases, with 16 bases left between them. CDR3 size: 15 residues. The germline gives CDR1 SEHNR, CDR2 FQNEAQ (reference sequence). The CDR3 sequence: CASRQSRTGNYGYTF. CDR3 bases: TGTGCCAGCAGACAATCAAGAACAGGGAACTATGGCTACACCTTC.

The chain joins TRBV19 to TRBJ1-2; weak D call: TRBD1 (5 bases). This CDR3 is 16 amino acids long. Per germline, CDR1 LNHDA and CDR2 SQIVND (reference sequence). Trimming left V 3 bases short and J 3 bases short, with 17 bases between. The CDR3 sequence is CASSILGTIGDYGYTF. In DNA form, the CDR3 reads TGTGCCAGTAGTATTTTGGGGACTATTGGGGACTATGGCTACACCTTC. Supplemented by reference TRBV19 and TRBJ1-2, the full variable domain reads DGGITQSPKYLFRKEGQNVTLSCEQNLNHDAMYWYRQDPGQGLRLIYYSQIVNDFQKGDIAEGYSVSREKKESFPLTVTSAQKNPTAFYLCASSILGTIGDYGYTFGSGTRLTVV.

The rearrangement uses TRBV27 and TRBJ2-5, with 12 nucleotides matching TRBD2. V shed 3 bases, J shed 6 bases, and the junction held 17 bases outside the gene matches. Germline CDR1 and CDR2: MNHEY and SMNVEV (reference sequence). CDR3 length equals 19 residues. The CDR3 DNA sequence: TGTGCCAGCAGTTTTGACGGGAGGTTACTAGCGGGAGGCATAAAGACCCAGTACTTC. Translated, it gives CASSFDGRLLAGGIKTQYF.

The CDR3 nucleotides read TGTGCCAGCAGCTCCGGTAGCGGAAGCTCCTACGAGCAGTACTTC. Its translation is CASSSGSGSSYEQYF. This sequence joins TRBV9 and TRBJ2-7; possibly TRBD2 for D (6 bases). This CDR3 has 15 residues. Germline loops: CDR1 SGDLS, CDR2 YYNGEE. The V and J ends lost 4 bases and 0 bases respectively, with 14 bases between them.